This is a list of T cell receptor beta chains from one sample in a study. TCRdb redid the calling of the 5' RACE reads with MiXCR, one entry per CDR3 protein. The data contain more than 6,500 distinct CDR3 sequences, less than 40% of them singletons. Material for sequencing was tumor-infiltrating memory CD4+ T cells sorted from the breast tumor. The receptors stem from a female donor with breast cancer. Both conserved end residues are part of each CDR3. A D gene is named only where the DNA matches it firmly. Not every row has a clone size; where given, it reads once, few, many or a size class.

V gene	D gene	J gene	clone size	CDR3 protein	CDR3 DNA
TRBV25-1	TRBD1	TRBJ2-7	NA	CASSAGDSSYEQYF	TGTGCCAGCAGTGCAGGGGACAGCTCCTACGAGCAGTACTTC
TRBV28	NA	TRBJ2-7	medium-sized	CASSFFGGPYEQYF	TGTGCCAGCAGTTTTTTCGGAGGGCCCTACGAGCAGTACTTC
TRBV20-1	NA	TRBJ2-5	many	CSALKPTETQYF	TGCAGTGCCCTTAAACCGACAGAGACCCAGTACTTC
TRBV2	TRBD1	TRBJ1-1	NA	CASSGIRDRAWTEAFF	TGTGCCAGCAGTGGTATTCGGGACAGGGCGTGGACTGAAGCTTTCTTT
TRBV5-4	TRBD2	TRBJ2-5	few	CASSYYGLAGVQETQYF	TGTGCCAGCAGCTACTACGGACTAGCGGGGGTACAAGAGACCCAGTACTTC
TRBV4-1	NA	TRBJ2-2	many	CASSFPWRNTGELVF	TGCGCCAGCAGCTTCCCGTGGCGCAACACCGGGGAGCTGGTTTTT
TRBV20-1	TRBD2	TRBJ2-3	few	CSATPLAGVSYTQYF	TGCAGTGCTACTCCCCTAGCGGGGGTGAGCTATACGCAGTATTTT
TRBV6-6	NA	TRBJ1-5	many	CASSFVGDNQPQHF	TGTGCCAGCAGTTTCGTGGGGGACAATCAGCCCCAGCATTTT
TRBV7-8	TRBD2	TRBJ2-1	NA	CGSRRSGAYYNEQFF	TGTGGCAGCAGGAGAAGCGGGGCTTACTACAATGAGCAGTTCTTC
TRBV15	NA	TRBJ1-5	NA	CATSAHPGNQPQHF	TGTGCCACCAGCGCCCACCCGGGGAATCAGCCCCAGCATTTT
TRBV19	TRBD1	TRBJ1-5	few	CASSLTGGNNQPQHF	TGTGCCAGTAGTCTCACAGGGGGAAACAATCAGCCCCAGCATTTT
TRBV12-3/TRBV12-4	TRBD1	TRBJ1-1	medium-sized	CASSMGQTNTEAFF	TGTGCCAGCAGTATGGGACAGACGAACACTGAAGCTTTCTTT
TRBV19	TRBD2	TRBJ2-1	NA	CASSIAAGGKGEQFF	TGTGCCAGTAGTATAGCAGCGGGAGGGAAGGGTGAGCAGTTCTTC
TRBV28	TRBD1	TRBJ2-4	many	CASSHQDRKNIQYF	TGTGCCAGCAGTCATCAGGACAGGAAAAACATTCAGTACTTC
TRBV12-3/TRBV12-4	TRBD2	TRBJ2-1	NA	CASSVTSKKNEQFF	TGTGCCAGCAGTGTGACTAGCAAAAAAAATGAGCAGTTCTTC
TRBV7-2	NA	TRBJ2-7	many	CASSSAGGHYEQYF	TGTGCCAGCAGCTCAGCCGGGGGCCACTACGAGCAGTACTTC
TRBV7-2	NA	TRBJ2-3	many	CASSSLEGTDTQYF	TGTGCCAGCAGTTCCCTCGAGGGCACAGATACGCAGTATTTT
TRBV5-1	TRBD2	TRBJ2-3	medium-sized	CASQRGDTDTQYF	TGCGCCTCCCAGCGGGGGGACACAGATACGCAGTATTTT
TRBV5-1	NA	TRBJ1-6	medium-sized	CASSLAGDNSPLHF	TGCGCCAGCAGCTTGGCAGGGGACAATTCACCCCTCCACTTT
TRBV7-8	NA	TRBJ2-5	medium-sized	CASSFPRGNQETQYF	TGTGCCAGCAGCTTCCCCCGTGGAAACCAAGAGACCCAGTACTTC
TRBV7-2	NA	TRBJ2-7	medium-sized	CASGLSSYEQYF	TGTGCCAGCGGACTCAGCTCCTACGAGCAGTACTTC
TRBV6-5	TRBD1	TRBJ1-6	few	CASSYRGRPLHF	TGTGCCAGCAGTTACAGGGGGCGGCCCCTCCACTTT
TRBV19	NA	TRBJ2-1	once	CASGLRGTPYNEQFF	TGTGCCAGTGGCTTAAGGGGGACCCCTTACAATGAGCAGTTCTTC
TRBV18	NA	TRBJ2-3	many	CASSPQGTSTDTQYF	TGTGCCAGCTCACCACAGGGAACTAGCACAGATACGCAGTATTTT
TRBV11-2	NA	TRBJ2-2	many	CASSLDTLTGELFF	TGTGCCAGCAGCTTAGATACTCTTACCGGGGAGCTGTTTTTT
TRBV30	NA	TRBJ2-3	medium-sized	CAWSPSPRADTQYF	TGTGCCTGGAGTCCATCCCCCCGAGCAGATACGCAGTATTTT
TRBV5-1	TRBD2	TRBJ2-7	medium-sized	CASSMRTSGSYEQYF	TGCGCCAGCAGCATGAGGACTAGCGGCTCCTACGAGCAGTACTTC